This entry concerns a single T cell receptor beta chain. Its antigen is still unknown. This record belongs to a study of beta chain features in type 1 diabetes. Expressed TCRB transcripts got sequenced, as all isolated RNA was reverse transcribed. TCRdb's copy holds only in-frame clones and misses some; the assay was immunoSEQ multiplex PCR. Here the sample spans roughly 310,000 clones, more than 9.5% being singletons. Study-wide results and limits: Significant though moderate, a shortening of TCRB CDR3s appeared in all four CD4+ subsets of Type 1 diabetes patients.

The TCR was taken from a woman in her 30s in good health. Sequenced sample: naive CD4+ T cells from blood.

CDR3 protein: CASSLTLQHGYTF. As DNA, the CDR3 is TGTGCCAGCAGCTTAACGTTACAGCATGGCTACACCTTC. The chain links TRBV7-3 to TRBJ1-2; D ambiguous. Looked up from germline, CDR1 is SGHTA and CDR2 is FQGTGA. Trimming pared 0 bases from V and 6 bases from J, leaving 8 bases between. There are 13 residues in the CDR3.